These 6 T cell receptor beta chains were sequenced from one sample in a study of Graves' ophthalmopathy and Graves' hyperthyroidism. As the template, RNA transcripts were used to amplify TCR beta CDR3 regions. HTBI primers served in a first-round RT-PCR, which a second-round multiplex PCR followed. MiXCR, applied by TCRdb to the multiplex PCR reads, yields one record per CDR3 protein. The table lists about 640,000 distinct CDR3 sequences, more than 40% of them singletons. Sequencing was performed on peripheral blood. The receptors stem from an adult man with Graves' ophthalmopathy.

The rearrangement uses TRBV12-3 or TRBV12-4 and TRBJ2-7; D possibly corresponds to TRBD1 (5 bases). The CDR3 totals 15 residues. The CDR3 DNA reads TGTGCTAGTGGTTTATGGTTACAGGCCACCTACGAGCAGTACTTC. It translates to CASGLWLQATYEQYF.

J is TRBJ2-5 and V is TRBV2; 14 bases line up with TRBD2. V lost 7 bases to trimming and J lost 0 bases; unmatched junction nucleotides: 10. The CDR3 spans 18 residues. Germline values: CDR1 SNHLY, CDR2 FYNNEI. The CDR3, as DNA: TGTGCCAGCATTAACTTGGGACTAGCGGGGGACAACCAAGAGACCCAGTACTTC. It yields the protein CASINLGLAGDNQETQYF.

In its sample, this clonotype was seen many times. The V and J genes are TRBV20-1 and TRBJ2-5, with D possibly TRBD2 on 5 matching bases. The germline V gene has CDR1 DFQATT and CDR2 SNEGSKA (reference sequence). The CDR3 is made up of 13 amino acids. The germline V and J ends were trimmed by 6 bases and 4 bases, with 15 bases remaining between them. CDR3 in amino acids: CSAPLGGTETQYF. As DNA, the CDR3 is TGCAGTGCCCCCCTAGGAGGAACAGAGACCCAGTACTTC.

This clonotype was seen many times. The chain links TRBV9 to TRBJ1-1; D gene uncertain. CDR3 length: 15 residues. The V gene's germline CDR1 is SGDLS and CDR2 YYNGEE. V lost 4 bases to trimming and J lost 1 base, with 14 bases between them. The CDR3 spells CASSPTDKWNTEAFF. The CDR3 coding sequence is TGTGCCAGCAGCCCAACCGACAAATGGAACACTGAAGCTTTCTTT.

The chain couples TRBV4-2 to TRBJ1-1; no clear D. The CDR3 loop spans 14 amino acids. V lost 0 bases to trimming and J lost 7 bases, with 12 bases between them. Germline V gene sequence: CDR1 LGHNA, CDR2 YNFKEQ. CDR3 sequence (DNA): TGTGCCAGCAGCCAAGATCTCGGAGGACTTGAAGCTTTCTTT. Translation: CASSQDLGGLEAFF.

This clonotype was seen at least ten times. V is TRBV19 and J is TRBJ2-7; 8 bases match TRBD1. Germline V gene data show CDR1 as LNHDA and CDR2 as SQIVND (reference sequence). This CDR3 contains 14 residues. V trimming: 3 bases; J trimming: 3 bases; junction bases outside the gene matches: 4. The CDR3 DNA sequence: TGTGCCAGTAGTATTGGACAGGGCGTCTACGAGCAGTACTTC. Translated: CASSIGQGVYEQYF. Complete variable domain (other parts from reference TRBV19 and TRBJ2-7): DGGITQSPKYLFRKEGQNVTLSCEQNLNHDAMYWYRQDPGQGLRLIYYSQIVNDFQKGDIAEGYSVSREKKESFPLTVTSAQKNPTAFYLCASSIGQGVYEQYFGPGTRLTVT.